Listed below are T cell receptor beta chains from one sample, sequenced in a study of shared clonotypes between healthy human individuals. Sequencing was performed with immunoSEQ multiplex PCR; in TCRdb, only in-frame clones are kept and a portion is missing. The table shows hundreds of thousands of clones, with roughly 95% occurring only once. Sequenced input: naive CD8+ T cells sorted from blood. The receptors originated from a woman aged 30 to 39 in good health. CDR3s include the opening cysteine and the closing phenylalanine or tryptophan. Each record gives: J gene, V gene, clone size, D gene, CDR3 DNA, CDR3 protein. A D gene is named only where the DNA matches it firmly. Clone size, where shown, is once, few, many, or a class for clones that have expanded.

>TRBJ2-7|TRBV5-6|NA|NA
TGTGCCAGCAGCTTGGTTCAGGGCGAGCAGTACTTC
CASSLVQGEQYF
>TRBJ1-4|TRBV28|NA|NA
TGTGCCAGCAGCACATTCGAAAAACTGTTTTTT
CASSTFEKLFF
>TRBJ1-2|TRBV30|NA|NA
TGTGCCTGGAGTGAAGGGAACGGCTACACCTTC
CAWSEGNGYTF
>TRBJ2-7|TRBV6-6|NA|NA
TGTGCCAACAGCCCCGAGTCCTACGAGCAGTACTTC
CANSPESYEQYF
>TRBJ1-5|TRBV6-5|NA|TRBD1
TGTGCCAGCAGTTCTACAGGGGTGCGTCAGCCCCAGCATTTT
CASSSTGVRQPQHF
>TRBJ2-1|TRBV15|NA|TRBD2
TGTGCCACCAGCAGAGATCGACTAGCGGGAGGTTCGGGGAGCTCCTACAATGAGCAGTTCTTC
CATSRDRLAGGSGSSYNEQFF
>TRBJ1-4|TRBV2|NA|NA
TGTGCCACCTCCGGAGGAAATAATGAAAAACTGTTTTTT
CATSGGNNEKLFF
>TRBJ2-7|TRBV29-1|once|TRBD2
TGCAGCGTTGCGGGGACTAGCGAGATTGAGCAGTACTTC
CSVAGTSEIEQYF
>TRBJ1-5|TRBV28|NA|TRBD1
TGTGCCAGCAGTGGACAGGGGAGGCAGCCCCAGCATTTT
CASSGQGRQPQHF
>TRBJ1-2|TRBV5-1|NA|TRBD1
TGCGCCAGCAGCTTGGCCCGGACAGGGGGATCCCTTTCCTATGGCTACACCTTC
CASSLARTGGSLSYGYTF
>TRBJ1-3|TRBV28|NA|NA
TGTGCCAGCAGTTATTTAGACACCATATATTTT
CASSYLDTIYF
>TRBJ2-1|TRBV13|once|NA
TGTGCCAGCAGCTTAGGCGGCGCAGCGGCCCGGAGAGGACCCTACAATGAGCAGTTCTTC
CASSLGGAAARRGPYNEQFF
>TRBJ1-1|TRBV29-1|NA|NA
TGCAGCGTTGAAGACGTTTTCGGTAGGGTGAACACTGAAGCTTTCTTT
CSVEDVFGRVNTEAFF
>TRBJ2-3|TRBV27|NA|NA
TGTGCCAGCAGTTTATCAGGAAATACGCAGTATTTT
CASSLSGNTQYF
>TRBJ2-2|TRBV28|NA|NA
TGTGCCAGCGCCGCGGAAATCCCCGGGGAGCTGTTTTTT
CASAAEIPGELFF
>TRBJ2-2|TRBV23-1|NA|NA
TGCGCCAGCAGTCCCGGGTCTTCGAACACCGGGGAGCTGTTTTTT
CASSPGSSNTGELFF
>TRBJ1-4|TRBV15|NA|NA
TGTGCCACCAGCAGAGATGCCACCAGGCCGGCGGGGGAAAAACTGTTTTTT
CATSRDATRPAGEKLFF
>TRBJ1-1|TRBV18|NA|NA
TGTGCCAGCTCACGAAAAACAACGACAGTTATGAACACTGAAGCTTTCTTT
CASSRKTTTVMNTEAFF